These 19 T cell receptor beta chains were sequenced from one sample in a study of T cell changes during pregnancy in multiple sclerosis. Assay: immunoSEQ multiplex PCR; the TCRdb copy retains only in-frame clones and omits some. This sample carries 19,000 or so clones, 85% to 90% of them seen once, and the ten largest clones take roughly 1.3%. The starting material was CD4+ T cells from peripheral blood mononuclear cells, obtained in the first trimester of pregnancy. All receptors come from a female donor in good health, enrolled as a control in a pregnancy study.

The rearrangement uses TRBV6-5 and TRBJ2-5; D call uncertain. Germline V lookup: CDR1 MNHEY, CDR2 SVGAGI. V gave up 0 bases and J gave up 5 bases, with 7 bases separating them. CDR3 length: 13 residues. The CDR3 nucleotides are TGTGCCAGCAGTTACTCAGTCGAGGAGACCCAGTACTTC. Amino acids: CASSYSVEETQYF.

The chain joins TRBV4-1 to TRBJ2-1; 8 nucleotides align to TRBD2. Germline CDR1 is MGHRA and CDR2 is YSYEKL. V lost 0 bases to trimming and J lost 5 bases; unmatched junction nucleotides: 9. The CDR3 runs 17 residues. DNA of the CDR3: TGCGCCAGCAGCCAAGATTTAGCGGGAATGAAACACAATGAGCAGTTCTTC. Translation gives CASSQDLAGMKHNEQFF.

The rearrangement uses TRBV29-1 and TRBJ1-5; D is possibly TRBD1 (6 bases). CDR1 is SQVTM and CDR2 is ANQGSEA in the germline V gene. The V end lost 5 bases, the J end lost 2 bases, and 10 bases lay between the germline ends. The CDR3 spans 13 residues. As DNA, the CDR3 is TGCAGCGTTCTGACAGGTCGCAATCAGCCCCAGCATTTT. Amino acids: CSVLTGRNQPQHF.

The chain recombines TRBV2 with TRBJ2-3; D is perhaps TRBD1 (9 bases). Germline loops: CDR1 SNHLY, CDR2 FYNNEI. V was pared by 8 bases and J by 0 bases, with 15 bases between. This CDR3 is 15 amino acids long. CDR3 bases: TGTGCCAGCGGCGGGGGGACAGGGAGCACAGATACGCAGTATTTT. It codes for CASGGGTGSTDTQYF.

This chain links TRBV30 with TRBJ2-7; 8 bases fit TRBD2. The CDR3 has 15 amino acids. The germline V gene encodes CDR1 GTSNPN and CDR2 SVGIG (reference sequence). Trimming at V came to 5 bases and at J to 6 bases, leaving 15 bases not matched to a gene. The CDR3 sequence: CAWGASGWGSGEQYF. The CDR3 DNA follows: TGTGCCTGGGGTGCTAGCGGGTGGGGGAGTGGCGAGCAGTACTTC.

The rearrangement uses TRBV11-1 and TRBJ2-7, with TRBD2 matching 7 bases. Germline V CDR1 and CDR2: SGHAT, FQDESV (reference sequence). This CDR3 spans 13 amino acids. V trimming: 4 bases; J trimming: 2 bases; junction bases outside the gene matches: 2. CDR3 residues: CASSYGLAYEQYF. In DNA form, the CDR3 reads TGTGCCAGCAGCTACGGACTAGCCTACGAGCAGTACTTC.

The chain combines TRBV7-9 with TRBJ2-7, with TRBD2 identical over 9 bases. Germline CDR1 and CDR2: SEHNR and FQNEAQ (reference sequence). V lost 5 bases to trimming and J lost 5 bases; unmatched junction nucleotides: 7. This CDR3 has 14 amino acids. CDR3: CASSPRGGTHEQYF. The CDR3 DNA reads TGTGCCAGCAGCCCGCGGGGGGGAACTCACGAGCAGTACTTC.

This clone was recorded once. The chain uses TRBV27 and TRBJ2-7; 7 nucleotides match TRBD2. The length of the CDR3 is 19 residues. Per germline, CDR1 MNHEY and CDR2 SMNVEV (reference sequence). The junction had 18 bases not matched to a gene; V was cut back by 3 bases and J by 1 base. The CDR3 DNA reads as TGTGCCAGCAGTTTGACCGGAGTAGCGGGTACCTTCTTATCCTACGAGCAGTACTTC. This sequence encodes CASSLTGVAGTFLSYEQYF.

The chain uses TRBV7-9 and TRBJ1-1, with TRBD1 matching over 8 bases. CDR1 SEHNR and CDR2 FQNEAQ come from the germline V gene (reference sequence). V lost 5 bases to trimming and J lost 3 bases; unmatched junction nucleotides: 11. This CDR3 is 16 amino acids long. This chain's CDR3 is CASSATGGRGDTEAFF. In DNA form, the CDR3 reads TGTGCCAGCAGCGCAACAGGGGGTCGAGGAGACACTGAAGCTTTCTTT.

This chain joins TRBV7-2 and TRBJ1-5; D not resolved. V was shortened by 8 bases and J by 6 bases, with 11 bases between the two germline ends. Germline lookup yields CDR1 SGHTA and CDR2 FQGNSA. CDR3 size: 12 residues. The chain's CDR3 is CASHGEGQPQHF. The CDR3 DNA follows: TGTGCCAGCCATGGGGAGGGTCAGCCCCAGCATTTT.

This clone was picked up one time. The chain couples TRBV19 to TRBJ2-1; the D gene is possibly TRBD2 (5 bases). Germline loops: CDR1 LNHDA, CDR2 SQIVND (reference sequence). This CDR3 contains 9 residues. Here the CDR3 reads CAAGREQFF. The CDR3 DNA sequence: TGTGCTGCGGGCCGGGAGCAGTTCTTC.

CDR3 in amino acids: CASSYQGQATEAFF. In DNA, the CDR3 is TGTGCCAGCAGTTACCAGGGACAGGCTACTGAAGCTTTCTTT. The rearrangement joins TRBV6-6 to TRBJ1-1; TRBD1 matches at 8 bases. The CDR3 covers 14 residues. V lost 2 bases and J lost 5; bases outside the gene matches: 4. The V gene's germline CDR1 is MNHNY and CDR2 SVGAGI (reference sequence).

The CDR3 DNA reads as TGTGCCAGCAGTTACTCGTCTAGCGGGGGGTACGAGCAGTACTTC. Residues: CASSYSSSGGYEQYF. The V gene is TRBV6-5, the J gene TRBJ2-7; 11 positions agree with TRBD2. Germline values: CDR1 MNHEY, CDR2 SVGAGI. This CDR3 is 15 amino acids long. Trimming at V came to 0 bases and at J to 4 bases, leaving 2 bases not matched to a gene.

V usage is TRBV30 and J usage is TRBJ2-7; 8 bases agree with TRBD1. This CDR3 has 14 residues. Germline V gene data show CDR1 as GTSNPN and CDR2 as SVGIG (reference sequence). Germline trimming cut 0 bases from V and 5 bases from J; bases unmatched to any gene: 6. CDR3 amino acids: CAWSVQGAIHEQYF. CDR3 bases: TGTGCCTGGAGTGTCCAGGGGGCTATCCACGAGCAGTACTTC.

This clone appeared a single time. This chain links TRBV11-2 with TRBJ2-2; 8 bases match TRBD2. Germline CDR1 and CDR2: SGHAT and FQNNGV. The V segment lost 4 bases and the J segment 7 bases; nucleotides outside the gene matches: 5. The CDR3 contains 14 residues. DNA of the CDR3: TGTGCCAGCAGCTCACCTAGCGGGCTCGGGGAGCTGTTTTTT. Residues: CASSSPSGLGELFF. The full variable domain, completed using reference TRBV11-2 and TRBJ2-2, is EAGVAQSPRYKIIEKRQSVAFWCNPISGHATLYWYQQILGQGPKLLIQFQNNGVVDDSQLPKDRFSAERLKGVDSTLKIQPAKLEDSAVYLCASSSPSGLGELFFGEGSRLTVL.

The chain is built from TRBV30 and TRBJ2-7; D not certain. CDR1 is GTSNPN, CDR2 SVGIG, per germline (reference sequence). V was shortened by 0 bases and J by 7 bases, with 13 bases between the two germline ends. This CDR3 is 13 amino acids long. CDR3 DNA sequence: TGTGCCTGGAGTGTACTCTCACGGAGTGAGCAGTACTTC. Translated: CAWSVLSRSEQYF.

This clone was seen more than once but under ten times. The chain has TRBV14 and TRBJ1-2; D is possibly TRBD1 (5 bases). Trimming shortened V by 4 bases and J by 5 bases, and 14 bases separated the two germline ends. Germline loops: CDR1 SGHDN, CDR2 FVKESK. The CDR3 covers 14 residues. The CDR3 nucleotides read TGTGCCAGCAGCCGTACGTCAGGGAGGTATGGCTACACCTTC. Translated, it gives CASSRTSGRYGYTF.

This clone is a singleton in its sample. V and J are TRBV6-5 and TRBJ2-5; 8 bases map to TRBD1. This CDR3 contains 12 residues. V shed 6 bases and J 5 bases; nucleotides not matched to a gene: 2. Germline CDR1 and CDR2: MNHEY and SVGAGI. This chain's CDR3 is CASRRQGETQYF. The CDR3 region has the DNA TGTGCCAGCAGGAGACAGGGGGAGACCCAGTACTTC.

The genes are TRBV11-2 and TRBJ2-1; tentative D call: TRBD2 (7 bases). Trimming removed 3 bases from V and 4 bases from J, with 13 bases in between. Germline CDR1 and CDR2: SGHAT and FQNNGV. The CDR3 is 15 residues long. The DNA of the CDR3 is TGTGCCAGCAGCTTCGGTCGGGGGGCGTACAATGAGCAGTTCTTC. This translates into CASSFGRGAYNEQFF.